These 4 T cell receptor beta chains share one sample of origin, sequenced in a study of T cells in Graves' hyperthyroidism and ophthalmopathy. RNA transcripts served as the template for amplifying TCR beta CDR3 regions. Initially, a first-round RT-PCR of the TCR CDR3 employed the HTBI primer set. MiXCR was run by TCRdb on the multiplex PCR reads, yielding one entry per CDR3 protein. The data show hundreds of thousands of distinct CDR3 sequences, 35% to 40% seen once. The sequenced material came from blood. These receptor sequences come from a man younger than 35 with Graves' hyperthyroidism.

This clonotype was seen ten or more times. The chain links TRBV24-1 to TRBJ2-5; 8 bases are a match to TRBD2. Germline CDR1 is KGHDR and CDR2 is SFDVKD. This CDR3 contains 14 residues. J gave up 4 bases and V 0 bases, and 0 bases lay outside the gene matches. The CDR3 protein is CATSDLLAGETQYF. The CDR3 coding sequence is TGTGCCACCAGTGATTTGCTAGCGGGAGAGACCCAGTACTTC.

The CDR3 region has the DNA TGTGCCAGCACTTCGGCCGGGACTAGGGAGACCCAGTACTTC. Protein sequence: CASTSAGTRETQYF. This chain links TRBV28 with TRBJ2-5; 8 bases are shared with TRBD2. V gave up 7 bases and J gave up 5 bases; unmatched junction bases: 9. CDR3 length: 14 residues. Germline CDR1 is MDHEN and CDR2 is SYDVKM. Supplemented by reference TRBV28 and TRBJ2-5, the full variable domain reads DVKVTQSSRYLVKRTGEKVFLECVQDMDHENMFWYRQDPGLGLRLIYFSYDVKMKEKGDIPEGYSVSREKKERFSLILESASTNQTSMYLCASTSAGTRETQYFGPGTRLLVL.

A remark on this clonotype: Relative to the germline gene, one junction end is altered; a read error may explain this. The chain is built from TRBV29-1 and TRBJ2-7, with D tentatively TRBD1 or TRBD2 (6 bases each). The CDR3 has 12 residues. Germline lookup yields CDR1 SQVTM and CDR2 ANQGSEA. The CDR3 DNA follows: TGTGCCTGGAGTGTTCTAGGGGGGGAGCAGTACTTC. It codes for CAWSVLGGEQYF.

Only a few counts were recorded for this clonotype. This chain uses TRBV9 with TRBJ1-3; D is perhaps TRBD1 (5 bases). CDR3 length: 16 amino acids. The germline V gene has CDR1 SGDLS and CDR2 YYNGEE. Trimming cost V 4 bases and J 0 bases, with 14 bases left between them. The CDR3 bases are TGTGCCAGCAGCTCCCCCGCCGGGGCCTCTGGAAACACCATATATTTT. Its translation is CASSSPAGASGNTIYF.